These 32 T cell receptor beta chains came from one sample sequenced in a study of T cell changes during pregnancy in multiple sclerosis. The repertoire was sequenced with immunoSEQ multiplex PCR; TCRdb's copy has only in-frame clones and lacks some. The sample gives approximately 83,000 clones, 90% to 95% of which show up once; about 4.5% is in the top ten. The material sequenced was peripheral blood, taken in the first trimester of pregnancy. These receptors were obtained from a female donor with multiple sclerosis, enrolled in a pregnancy study.

The rearrangement joins TRBV6-6 to TRBJ1-1; the D is unclear. Trimming took 4 bases from V and 3 from J, leaving 9 bases between them. Per germline, CDR1 MNHNY and CDR2 SVGAGI (reference sequence). CDR3 length: 13 amino acids. The CDR3 loop is CASSSPGYTEAFF. The CDR3 nucleotides are TGTGCCAGCAGTTCCCCGGGGTACACTGAAGCTTTCTTT.

The J gene is TRBJ1-1, the V gene TRBV2; unclear D gene. Germline V lookup: CDR1 SNHLY, CDR2 FYNNEI. Trimming removed 3 bases from V and 8 bases from J, with 10 bases in between. The CDR3 is 12 residues long. CDR3 bases: TGTGCCAGCAGTGATTGGGCCGCGGAAGCTTTCTTT. Its translation is CASSDWAAEAFF.

The table lists this clone with a few counts. The CDR3 here is CACRGFNSPLHF. The CDR3 DNA follows: TGTGCCTGCCGGGGGTTTAATTCACCCCTCCACTTT. The chain carries TRBV30 and TRBJ1-6; maybe TRBD1 (5 bases). The length of the CDR3 is 12 residues. Germline loops: CDR1 GTSNPN, CDR2 SVGIG (reference sequence). The V and J ends lost 6 bases and 6 bases respectively, with 9 bases between them.

The chain combines TRBV19 with TRBJ2-5; the D is unclear. Germline V gives CDR1 LNHDA, CDR2 SQIVND (reference sequence). The CDR3 length is 14 residues. V lost 5 bases to trimming and J lost 4 bases, with 14 bases between them. CDR3 protein: CASSVSKKAETQYF. Here the CDR3 DNA reads TGTGCCAGTAGTGTGAGCAAGAAAGCAGAGACCCAGTACTTC.

The rearrangement joins TRBV5-4 to TRBJ1-2; 10 positions agree with TRBD1. There are 16 residues in the CDR3. V gave up 2 bases and J gave up 0 bases; unmatched junction bases: 4. Germline lookup yields CDR1 SGHNT and CDR2 YYREEE (reference sequence). DNA for the CDR3: TGTGCCAGCAGCTTAGGACAGGGGGAAGCTAACTATGGCTACACCTTC. Translation: CASSLGQGEANYGYTF.

The chain joins TRBV2 to TRBJ1-1; 8 positions match TRBD1. V dropped 6 bases and J dropped 1; count of bases not matched to a gene: 4. Germline assignment: CDR1 SNHLY and CDR2 FYNNEI. The CDR3 has 14 residues. CDR3 protein: CASRDRGQNTEAFF. The DNA for the CDR3 is TGTGCCAGCAGAGACAGGGGACAGAACACTGAAGCTTTCTTT.

The J gene is TRBJ1-4, the V gene TRBV15; 8 positions match TRBD1. Germline values: CDR1 LNHNV, CDR2 YYDKDF (reference sequence). CDR3 length: 14 amino acids. V lost 2 bases, J lost 8 bases, and 4 bases stayed unmatched. This CDR3 reads CATSRLTGVEKLFF. Here the CDR3 DNA reads TGTGCCACCAGCAGATTGACAGGGGTCGAAAAACTGTTTTTT.

This clone appeared a single time. The rearrangement uses TRBV7-9 and TRBJ2-3; 7 nucleotides align to TRBD1. Trimming removed 5 bases from V and 0 bases from J; junction bases left unmatched: 5. The germline gives CDR1 SEHNR, CDR2 FQNEAQ (reference sequence). This CDR3 spans 15 amino acids. The chain's CDR3 is CASSHGTASTDTQYF. The CDR3, as DNA: TGTGCCAGCAGCCACGGGACAGCCAGCACAGATACGCAGTATTTT.

The gene calls are TRBV4-1 and TRBJ1-5; 7 nucleotides match TRBD1. The CDR3 length is 15 residues. With V trimmed by 3 bases and J by 4 bases, 6 bases remained unmatched. The V gene's germline CDR1 is MGHRA and CDR2 YSYEKL. The DNA for the CDR3 is TGCGCCAGCAGCCATTCCCCAGGGGGGAATCAGCCCCAGCATTTT. As protein: CASSHSPGGNQPQHF.

The chain employs TRBV30 and TRBJ1-2; D unclear. The germline V gene has CDR1 GTSNPN and CDR2 SVGIG (reference sequence). The ends were cut back, 3 bases at V and 2 bases at J, with 16 bases in the middle. There are 15 residues in the CDR3. This CDR3 is CAWRGTGNLNYGYTF. Here the CDR3 DNA reads TGTGCCTGGAGGGGAACGGGGAACCTGAACTATGGCTACACCTTC.

This rearrangement joins TRBV18 to TRBJ2-1; 12 bases are a match to TRBD1. The germline CDR1 and CDR2 sequences are KGHSH and LQKENI. V dropped 1 base and J dropped 10; count of bases not matched to a gene: 8. This CDR3 region has 16 residues. The CDR3 DNA follows: TGTGCCAGCTCACCACTTTCGGGACAGGGGGCAGGCGAGCAGTTCTTC. This gives the protein CASSPLSGQGAGEQFF.

This sequence joins TRBV7-2 and TRBJ2-1; D is perhaps TRBD2 (6 bases). Germline CDR1 reads SGHTA; CDR2 reads FQGNSA. Trimming removed 1 base from V and 3 bases from J, with 10 bases in between. This CDR3 comprises 15 residues. The CDR3 bases are TGTGCCAGCAGCTTAGGTGGGGGGATCTACAATGAGCAGTTCTTC. This gives the protein CASSLGGGIYNEQFF.

This clone appeared once. CDR3 bases: TGTGCTAGTGGTTTTGGGCGGGCTCCTGGGGAGCCCCAGCATTTT. Amino acids: CASGFGRAPGEPQHF. V is TRBV12-5 and J is TRBJ1-5; no clear D gene. Germline CDR1 LGHNT, CDR2 FRNRAP. Trimming cost V 3 bases and J 8 bases, with 17 bases left between them. The CDR3 totals 15 residues.

Concerning this clone itself: The same CDR3 can be traced to other DNA sequences in this sample. This chain connects TRBV15 to TRBJ2-7; TRBD2 matches 7 bases. The CDR3 is 14 amino acids. Germline CDR1 and CDR2: LNHNV and YYDKDF (reference sequence). The ends lost 0 bases at V and 3 bases at J; junction bases unmatched: 2. The CDR3 loop is CATSREGGGYEQYF. The CDR3 region has the DNA TGTGCCACCAGCAGAGAGGGGGGGGGCTACGAGCAGTACTTC.

The V and J genes are TRBV5-4 and TRBJ2-7, with 10 nucleotides matching TRBD2. Unmatched junction bases numbered 6, after V lost 0 bases and J lost 3 bases. CDR1 is SGHNT, CDR2 YYREEE, per germline (reference sequence). The CDR3 is 16 amino acids. The CDR3 protein is CASSLAGSGGYYEQYF. The CDR3 DNA follows: TGTGCCAGCAGCTTGGCGGGTAGCGGGGGGTACTACGAGCAGTACTTC.

The V gene is TRBV9, the J gene TRBJ1-5; 8 nucleotides agree with TRBD1. Trimming cost V 3 bases and J 5 bases; bases outside gene matches: 1. The V gene's germline CDR1 is SGDLS and CDR2 YYNGEE. The CDR3 is made up of 13 amino acids. In DNA form, the CDR3 reads TGTGCCAGCAGCGCAGGGGGCGATCAGCCCCAGCATTTT. It codes for CASSAGGDQPQHF.

The chain links TRBV9 to TRBJ2-1; 10 bases align to TRBD2. Trimming removed 3 bases from V and 0 bases from J; junction bases left unmatched: 3. This CDR3 has 16 residues. Per germline, CDR1 SGDLS and CDR2 YYNGEE. In nucleotides, the CDR3 is TGTGCCAGCAGCGGTAGCGGGGGGAACTCCTACAATGAGCAGTTCTTC. Encoded protein: CASSGSGGNSYNEQFF.

The V and J genes are TRBV4-1 and TRBJ1-1, with D possibly TRBD1 on 6 matching bases. The CDR3 is 16 residues long. CDR1 is MGHRA and CDR2 is YSYEKL in the germline V gene. The V and J ends lost 0 bases and 7 bases respectively, with 18 bases between them. CDR3 protein: CASSQEGFRGLGEAFF. In nucleotides, the CDR3 is TGCGCCAGCAGCCAAGAAGGATTTAGGGGGTTAGGTGAAGCTTTCTTT.

This rearrangement joins TRBV4-1 to TRBJ2-5; 10 bases are shared with TRBD1. The ends lost 1 base at V and 1 base at J; junction bases unmatched: 6. The CDR3 extends over 17 amino acids. Germline V gene lookup returns CDR1 MGHRA and CDR2 YSYEKL. In DNA form, the CDR3 reads TGCGCCAGCAGCCAAGCAGGGACAGGGGTCGTCCAAGAGACCCAGTACTTC. Protein product: CASSQAGTGVVQETQYF.

V gene TRBV27 combines with J gene TRBJ2-7; TRBD2 aligns across 12 bases. Germline V lookup: CDR1 MNHEY, CDR2 SMNVEV (reference sequence). The V and J ends lost 6 bases and 6 bases, in that order; junction bases with no gene match: 15. This CDR3 spans 17 amino acids. This CDR3 is CASSPPRLAGGQGEQYF. The DNA for the CDR3 is TGTGCCAGCAGCCCACCCCGTCTAGCGGGGGGGCAGGGCGAGCAGTACTTC.

The gene calls are TRBV13 and TRBJ2-7; 7 bases are shared with TRBD2. V trimming: 5 bases; J trimming: 3 bases; junction bases outside the gene matches: 10. The CDR3 loop spans 15 amino acids. CDR1 PRHDT and CDR2 FYEKMQ come from the germline V gene (reference sequence). The CDR3 loop is CASSPSGEGVYEQYF. CDR3 coding DNA: TGTGCCAGCAGCCCAAGCGGGGAGGGAGTCTACGAGCAGTACTTC.

This clone was found once. The chain combines TRBV9 with TRBJ2-2; D remains ambiguous. This CDR3 comprises 13 residues. The germline V and J ends were trimmed by 3 bases and 1 base, with 4 bases remaining between them. In germline, CDR1 is SGDLS, CDR2 YYNGEE. The CDR3, as DNA: TGTGCCAGCAGCGCGGTGAACACCGGGGAGCTGTTTTTT. Protein sequence: CASSAVNTGELFF.

The gene calls are TRBV5-1 and TRBJ2-3; 13 bases agree with TRBD2. This CDR3 has 15 amino acids. The trim removed 4 bases at V and 4 bases at J, leaving 3 bases unmatched. CDR1 and CDR2 from the germline V gene are SGHRS and YFSETQ. The CDR3 DNA is TGCGCCAGCAGCGGGACTAGCGGGGTTGCAGATACGCAGTATTTT. Translating gives CASSGTSGVADTQYF.

This chain joins TRBV7-9 and TRBJ1-2, with D possibly matching TRBD1 (6 bases). Germline V gives CDR1 SEHNR, CDR2 FQNEAQ (reference sequence). The CDR3 is 15 amino acids. Between the trimmed V and J ends, which lost 3 bases and 4 bases, there was a span of 15 bases. DNA for the CDR3: TGTGCCAGCAGCTTGGACAGAGGGAGTTTCTATGGCTACACCTTC. As protein: CASSLDRGSFYGYTF.

The rearrangement joins TRBV27 to TRBJ1-5; D may be TRBD1 (6 bases). V lost 8 bases and J lost 5, with 13 bases in between. The CDR3 sequence is 13 residues long. Germline assignment: CDR1 MNHEY and CDR2 SMNVEV (reference sequence). CDR3 loop: CASGRGEYQPQHF. CDR3 bases: TGTGCCAGCGGGAGGGGGGAGTATCAGCCCCAGCATTTT.

J is TRBJ1-2 and V is TRBV7-2; D is unresolved. V dropped 1 base and J dropped 8 bases, with 14 bases sitting between them. Germline V gene data show CDR1 as SGHTA and CDR2 as FQGNSA. This CDR3 has 14 residues. The CDR3, as DNA: TGTGCCAGCAGCTTAGTAGCTGAGATGGCCGGCTACACCTTC. Amino acids: CASSLVAEMAGYTF.

This chain links TRBV4-1 with TRBJ1-1; 8 bases agree with TRBD1. This CDR3 contains 13 residues. Unmatched junction bases numbered 5, after V lost 1 base and J lost 10 bases. From germline, CDR1 is MGHRA and CDR2 YSYEKL. CDR3 amino acids: CASSQGQGAGAFF. The CDR3 nucleotides are TGCGCCAGCAGCCAAGGCCAGGGGGCCGGAGCTTTCTTT.

The V gene is TRBV18, the J gene TRBJ1-1; no reliable D call. The length of the CDR3 is 14 residues. Germline lookup yields CDR1 KGHSH and CDR2 LQKENI. V shed 0 bases and J shed 2 bases, with 7 bases lying between them. CDR3 amino acids: CASSPPPLNTEAFF. Written as DNA, the CDR3 is TGTGCCAGCTCACCACCCCCACTCAACACTGAAGCTTTCTTT.

The rearrangement joins TRBV27 to TRBJ2-2; TRBD1 matches 10 bases. V dropped 1 base and J dropped 8; count of bases not matched to a gene: 4. The CDR3 totals 15 residues. Germline assignment: CDR1 MNHEY and CDR2 SMNVEV (reference sequence). The CDR3 reads CASSLLGQGKGELFF. In DNA form, the CDR3 reads TGTGCCAGCAGTTTATTGGGACAGGGGAAAGGGGAGCTGTTTTTT.

The V call is TRBV19, the J call TRBJ2-7; 7 nucleotides line up with TRBD2. The CDR3 loop spans 16 amino acids. Germline values: CDR1 LNHDA, CDR2 SQIVND (reference sequence). With V trimmed by 7 bases and J by 0 bases, 12 bases remained unmatched. The CDR3 sequence is CASTFIPGLHSYEQYF. The CDR3 nucleotides are TGTGCCAGTACTTTTATCCCGGGACTACACTCCTACGAGCAGTACTTC. The full variable domain, rest sourced from reference TRBV19 and TRBJ2-7, is DGGITQSPKYLFRKEGQNVTLSCEQNLNHDAMYWYRQDPGQGLRLIYYSQIVNDFQKGDIAEGYSVSREKKESFPLTVTSAQKNPTAFYLCASTFIPGLHSYEQYFGPGTRLTVT.

The chain carries TRBV5-1 and TRBJ2-2, with 7 bases matching TRBD2. The CDR3 is 16 amino acids. The V gene end was trimmed by 4 bases and the J gene end by 1 base; junction bases not matched to a gene: 7. CDR1 is SGHRS and CDR2 is YFSETQ in the germline V gene. This CDR3 is CASSPLRGRNTGELFF. The CDR3 DNA follows: TGCGCCAGCAGCCCCTTGCGGGGGAGGAACACCGGGGAGCTGTTTTTT.

The chain combines TRBV19 with TRBJ2-7; D is ambiguous. The V gene's germline CDR1 is LNHDA and CDR2 SQIVND (reference sequence). Between the trimmed V and J ends, which lost 5 bases and 0 bases, there was a span of 11 bases. This CDR3 has 14 residues. This CDR3 is CASSPPQYSYEQYF. The CDR3 bases are TGTGCCAGTAGTCCCCCACAGTACTCCTACGAGCAGTACTTC.